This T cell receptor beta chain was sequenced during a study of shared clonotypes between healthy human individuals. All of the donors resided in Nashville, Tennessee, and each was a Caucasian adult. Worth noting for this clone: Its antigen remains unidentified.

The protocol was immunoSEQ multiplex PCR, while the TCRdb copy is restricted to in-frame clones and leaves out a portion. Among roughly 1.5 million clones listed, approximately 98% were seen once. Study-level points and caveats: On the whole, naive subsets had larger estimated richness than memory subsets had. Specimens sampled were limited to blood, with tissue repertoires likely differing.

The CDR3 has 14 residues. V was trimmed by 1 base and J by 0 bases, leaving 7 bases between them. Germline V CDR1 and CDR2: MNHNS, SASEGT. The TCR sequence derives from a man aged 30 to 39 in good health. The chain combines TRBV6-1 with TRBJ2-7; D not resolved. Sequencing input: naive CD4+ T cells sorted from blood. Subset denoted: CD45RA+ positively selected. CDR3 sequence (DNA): TGTGCCAGCAGTGAAGTGCACATCTCCTACGAGCAGTACTTC. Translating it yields CASSEVHISYEQYF.